A single sample gave rise to the 18 T cell receptor beta chains below, sequenced in a study of blood T cells in healthy people across ages. Together with a sample-barcoded 5' primer, a J-beta primer mix was included in a second PCR lasting 7 to 11 cycles. TCRdb redid the calling of the 5' RACE reads with MiXCR, one entry per CDR3 protein. The sample lists roughly 900,000 distinct CDR3 sequences; 25% to 35% were seen once. The sequenced sample consisted of blood. These receptors originate from a woman of 80 years or more in good health.

In this sample, this clonotype turned up a few times. The junction and the germline gene differ at one end; a read error may be behind it. The rearrangement joins TRBV5-1 to TRBJ1-2; no definite D call. In germline, CDR1 is SGHRS, CDR2 YFSETQ. The CDR3 runs to 13 residues. The CDR3: CASSPDGNYGHTF. The CDR3 coding sequence is TGCGCCAGCAGCCCCGACGGGAACTATGGCCACACCTTC.

At least ten counts were recorded for this clonotype. In DNA form, the CDR3 reads TGTGCCAGCAGTGAAATTAGGGGGGAGACCCAGTACTTC. Translating it yields CASSEIRGETQYF. The chain employs TRBV25-1 and TRBJ2-5, with D possibly being TRBD1 (6 bases). V shed 2 bases and J shed 5 bases, with 9 bases lying between them. Germline CDR1 is MGHDK and CDR2 is SYGVNS. CDR3 length equals 13 residues.

This clonotype was seen more than once but under ten times. This may come from a read error, since a much larger clone is one base off. J is TRBJ2-1 and V is TRBV25-1; TRBD1 matches at 10 bases. The germline gives CDR1 MGHDK, CDR2 SYGVNS. The CDR3 is 14 amino acids. CDR3 region: CASIRQGAVNEQVF. The DNA of the CDR3 is TGTGCCAGCATTCGACAGGGGGCCGTTAATGAGCAGGTCTTC.

This clonotype was found once. Germline is not matched at one junction end, which may reflect a read error. CDR3 protein: CASSPPGQAGGNGKLFF. The CDR3 region has the DNA TGTGCCAGCTCACCACCCGGGCAGGCGGGAGGCAATGGAAAACTGTTTTTT. This chain links TRBV18 with TRBJ1-4; D gene uncertain. The CDR3 consists of 17 residues. Looked up from germline, CDR1 is KGHSH and CDR2 is LQKENI.

This clonotype turned up a few times. This could be a read error, since a much larger clone is one nucleotide away. The rearrangement uses TRBV6-1 and TRBJ2-4; the D call may be TRBD1 or TRBD2 (7 bases each). This CDR3 region has 15 residues. Per the germline V gene, CDR1 is MNHNS and CDR2 is SASEGT. V lost 10 bases, J lost 3 bases, and 19 bases lay in between. CDR3 bases: TGTGCCATCAGCCCATCAGGGGGGGGCAAAAACATTCAGTACTTC. Amino acid sequence: CAISPSGGGKNIQYF.

This clonotype was recorded a few times. The V and J genes are TRBV5-1 and TRBJ1-1; D not certain. This CDR3 spans 17 amino acids. V was trimmed by 4 bases and J by 0 bases, leaving 19 bases between them. Germline V gene lookup returns CDR1 SGHRS and CDR2 YFSETQ. The CDR3 DNA follows: TGCGCCAGCAGCCCCACGGCCCGACTGTCCATGAACACTGAAGCTTTCTTT. Its protein product is CASSPTARLSMNTEAFF.

This clonotype occurred many times. The chain employs TRBV7-2 and TRBJ1-6; D is unclear. The V gene's germline CDR1 is SGHTA and CDR2 FQGNSA. Trimming took 2 bases from V and 7 from J, leaving 12 bases between them. The CDR3 has 15 amino acids. The CDR3 region has the DNA TGTGCCAGCAGCTTACACACCCCCGGAAATTCACCCCTCCACTTT. Protein sequence: CASSLHTPGNSPLHF.

The genes are TRBV20-1 and TRBJ2-6; D not certain. This CDR3 spans 14 amino acids. V lost 6 bases and J 3 bases, leaving 12 bases between the germline ends. Germline V gives CDR1 DFQATT, CDR2 SNEGSKA (reference sequence). CDR3 loop: CSAPTGGGANVLTF. The CDR3 nucleotides are TGCAGTGCACCGACGGGTGGTGGGGCCAACGTCCTGACTTTC.

This clonotype was seen at least ten times. This chain connects TRBV12-3 or TRBV12-4 to TRBJ2-1, with a weak D call TRBD1 (6 bases). This CDR3 is built from 11 residues. The germline V and J ends were trimmed by 6 bases and 10 bases, with 10 bases remaining between them. The CDR3 DNA sequence: TGTGCCAGCAGCTTAAGGGGGGAGCAGTTCTTC. Protein product: CASSLRGEQFF.

This clonotype was recorded a few times. The chain combines TRBV27 with TRBJ1-1; D not certain. From germline, CDR1 is MNHEY and CDR2 SMNVEV (reference sequence). Trimming pared 7 bases from V and 1 base from J, leaving 10 bases between. The CDR3 is 13 amino acids. The CDR3 bases are TGTGCCAGCAACCTCAAGGGGAACACTGAAGCTTTCTTT. Its protein product is CASNLKGNTEAFF.

In its sample, this clonotype was seen many times. The V gene is TRBV20-1, the J gene TRBJ1-1; a possible D gene is TRBD1 (5 bases). In germline, CDR1 is DFQATT, CDR2 SNEGSKA (reference sequence). The V and J ends lost 0 bases and 0 bases respectively, with 8 bases between them. CDR3 length: 14 residues. The CDR3, as DNA: TGCAGTGCTAGAGAGCAGGGAGTGAACACTGAAGCTTTCTTT. It yields the protein CSAREQGVNTEAFF.

Notes on this clonotype: This may stem from a read error, because a much larger clone lies one nucleotide away. J is TRBJ2-3 and V is TRBV5-1, with D possibly called TRBD1 or TRBD2 (5 bases each). The CDR3 sequence is 13 residues long. V lost 4 bases and J 10 bases, leaving 16 bases between the germline ends. Germline CDR1 SGHRS, CDR2 YFSETQ. In nucleotides, the CDR3 is TGCGCCAGCAGCCTTCGCCGGGACGATGCGCAGTATTTT. Translation gives CASSLRRDDAQYF.

The chain uses TRBV6-5 and TRBJ1-5, with TRBD1 matching 8 bases. Trimming removed 1 base from V and 7 bases from J; junction bases left unmatched: 9. The CDR3 covers 16 residues. Germline CDR1 reads MNHEY; CDR2 reads SVGAGI. The CDR3 sequence is CASSYYPLDRGQPQHF. CDR3 bases: TGTGCCAGCAGTTACTACCCTCTAGACAGGGGCCAGCCCCAGCATTTT.

The chain is built from TRBV12-3 or TRBV12-4 and TRBJ1-1; 7 bases map to TRBD1. The CDR3 totals 13 residues. With V trimmed by 2 bases and J by 6 bases, 3 bases remained unmatched. Written as DNA, the CDR3 is TGTGCCAGCAGTTTACACCAGGGGGCTGAAGCTTTCTTT. Translating gives CASSLHQGAEAFF.

A remark on this clonotype: Germline is not matched at one junction end, which may reflect a read error. The J gene is TRBJ1-1, the V gene TRBV4-1, with D hard to call. The CDR3 has 15 amino acids. Germline values: CDR1 MGHRA, CDR2 YSYEKL. The chain's CDR3 is CASSQDGRTNTEALF. The DNA of the CDR3 is TGCGCCAGCAGCCAAGACGGTCGCACGAACACTGAAGCTTTGTTT.

This clonotype was detected ten times or more. The V and J genes are TRBV4-2 and TRBJ2-3, with D unclear. The germline gives CDR1 LGHNA, CDR2 YNFKEQ. The CDR3 length is 14 residues. Trimming took off 3 bases at V and 6 bases at J, with 13 bases between the two ends. The CDR3 sequence is CASSQARASDTQYF. In DNA, the CDR3 is TGTGCCAGCAGCCAGGCCCGGGCCTCGGATACGCAGTATTTT.

There are many counts of this clonotype. The chain combines TRBV7-2 with TRBJ2-7; 12 bases align to TRBD2. The ends lost 5 bases at V and 4 bases at J; junction bases unmatched: 3. This CDR3 has 14 amino acids. The germline CDR1 and CDR2 sequences are SGHTA and FQGNSA. CDR3 DNA sequence: TGTGCCAGCAGCACGACTAGCGGGGGATACGAGCAGTACTTC. Protein product: CASSTTSGGYEQYF.

The V and J genes are TRBV21-1 and TRBJ1-6. TRBV21-1 is termed a pseudogene. The CDR3 length is 18 residues. The CDR3 bases are TGTGCCAGCAGCAAAGATCAAGCGGAGCTGCCCGATCGAGTTCTCCTCCACTTT. It specifies CASSKDQAELPDRVLLHF.